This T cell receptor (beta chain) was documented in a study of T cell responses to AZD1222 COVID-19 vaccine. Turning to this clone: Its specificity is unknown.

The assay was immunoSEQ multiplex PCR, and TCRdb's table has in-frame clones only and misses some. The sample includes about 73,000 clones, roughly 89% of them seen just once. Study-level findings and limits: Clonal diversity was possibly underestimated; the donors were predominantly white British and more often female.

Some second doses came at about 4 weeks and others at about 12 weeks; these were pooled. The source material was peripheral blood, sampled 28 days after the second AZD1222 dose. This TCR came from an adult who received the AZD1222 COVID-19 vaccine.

The CDR3 nucleotides are TGTGCCTCGCGACTACTACAGGGGGGAGGGGAAAAACTGTTTTTT. As protein: CASRLLQGGGEKLFF. The V call is TRBV24-1, the J call TRBJ1-4, with TRBD1 identical over 8 bases. The length of the CDR3 is 15 residues. Germline CDR1 KGHDR, CDR2 SFDVKD. The J segment lost 8 bases and the V segment lost 12 bases, leaving 16 bases of the junction unmatched.